The 25 T cell receptor beta chains below all came from one sample that was sequenced in a study of cytomegalovirus exposure and HLA in healthy donors. 60 Vbeta and 13 Jbeta primers were used in PCR. Assay: immunoSEQ multiplex PCR; the TCRdb copy retains only in-frame clones and omits some. Among around 140,000 clones, roughly three fifths were seen once, and the ten largest hold 2% to 2.5%. The sample comprised PBMCs. The receptors stem from a woman in her forties in good health and CMV-seronegative.

V and J are TRBV30 and TRBJ1-2; D perhaps matches TRBD1 (6 bases). Looked up from germline, CDR1 is GTSNPN and CDR2 is SVGIG (reference sequence). The V end was cut by 4 bases, the J end by 4 bases, with 13 bases between. CDR3 length equals 13 residues. The CDR3 loop is CAWMGAPSYGYTF. DNA for the CDR3: TGTGCCTGGATGGGGGCGCCTTCCTATGGCTACACCTTC.

CDR3 amino acids: CASSSQGARRPNYGYTF. The CDR3 bases are TGCGCCAGCAGCTCTCAGGGGGCGCGGAGGCCTAACTATGGCTACACCTTC. The V and J genes are TRBV4-1 and TRBJ1-2; 8 bases map to TRBD1. The CDR3 length is 17 residues. CDR1 and CDR2 (germline): MGHRA, YSYEKL. V trimming: 5 bases; J trimming: 0 bases; junction bases outside the gene matches: 11.

V usage is TRBV10-2 and J usage is TRBJ1-1, with TRBD1 matching 7 bases. With V trimmed by 2 bases and J by 0 bases, 9 bases remained unmatched. Germline values: CDR1 WSHSY, CDR2 SAAADI. The CDR3 has 17 residues. DNA for the CDR3: TGCGCCAGCAGTGAGCCGACAGGGAACTTTATGAACACTGAAGCTTTCTTT. Translation: CASSEPTGNFMNTEAFF.

V is TRBV7-6 and J is TRBJ1-1; no clear D gene. CDR1 is SGHVS and CDR2 is FNYEAQ in the germline V gene. The CDR3 totals 15 residues. V was pared by 5 bases and J by 4 bases, with 17 bases between. CDR3 in DNA: TGTGCCAGCAGCCCGGGTGTGGGTTGGGTCACTGAAGCTTTCTTT. This codes for CASSPGVGWVTEAFF. The variable domain in full, completed from reference TRBV7-6 and TRBJ1-1, reads GAGVSQSPRYKVTKRGQDVALRCDPISGHVSLYWYRQALGQGPEFLTYFNYEAQQDKSGLPNDRFSAERPEGSISTLTIQRTEQRDSAMYRCASSPGVGWVTEAFFGQGTRLTVV.

The genes are TRBV27 and TRBJ1-1; 7 bases fit TRBD1. The V segment lost 5 bases and the J segment 0 bases; nucleotides outside the gene matches: 21. The CDR3 is 20 residues long. CDR1 and CDR2 (germline): MNHEY, SMNVEV (reference sequence). The CDR3 bases are TGTGCCAGCAGTCCAAGCCCCCGACAGGGCTTACGGAGGGTGAACACTGAAGCTTTCTTT. Translating it yields CASSPSPRQGLRRVNTEAFF.

The V and J genes are TRBV7-2 and TRBJ1-5; TRBD1 matches at 8 bases. This CDR3 contains 13 residues. The germline V gene encodes CDR1 SGHTA and CDR2 FQGNSA. V was pared by 5 bases and J by 6 bases, with 3 bases of the junction left unmatched. The CDR3 spells CASSPDRVQPQHF. Here the CDR3 DNA reads TGTGCCAGCAGCCCGGACAGGGTTCAGCCCCAGCATTTT.

This clone came up a few times. In DNA, the CDR3 is TGTGCCAGCAGCTTAGGGACAGGGACCTACGAGCAGTACTTC. It yields the protein CASSLGTGTYEQYF. The chain recombines TRBV7-8 with TRBJ2-7; the match to TRBD1 covers 8 bases. Germline V gene sequence: CDR1 SGHVS, CDR2 FQNEAQ. V lost 1 base and J lost 2; bases outside the gene matches: 1. The CDR3 consists of 14 residues.

V usage is TRBV7-2 and J usage is TRBJ1-1; D perhaps matches TRBD1 (5 bases). Trimming pared 1 base from V and 3 bases from J, leaving 12 bases between. The CDR3 length is 15 residues. Germline V gives CDR1 SGHTA, CDR2 FQGNSA. CDR3 bases: TGTGCCAGCAGCTTAGGGGTCCCAGGGTACACTGAAGCTTTCTTT. Its protein is CASSLGVPGYTEAFF.

This clone showed up just a few times. The rearrangement uses TRBV28 and TRBJ1-6; D may be TRBD1 (6 bases). CDR1 and CDR2 from the germline V gene are MDHEN and SYDVKM. V was pared by 3 bases and J by 7 bases, with 10 bases between. The CDR3 has 14 amino acids. DNA of the CDR3: TGTGCCAGCAGTTTTGGCAGGGGCAATTCACCCCTCCACTTT. Amino acid sequence: CASSFGRGNSPLHF.

This clone came up a few times. The chain combines TRBV5-4 with TRBJ1-2; D is possibly TRBD1 (5 bases). Between the trimmed V and J ends, which lost 2 bases and 1 base, there was a span of 15 bases. This CDR3 is 16 amino acids long. CDR1 SGHNT and CDR2 YYREEE come from the germline V gene (reference sequence). CDR3 sequence (DNA): TGTGCCAGCAGCTTATCTGGAAGACAGAATAACTATGGCTACACCTTC. Translated, it gives CASSLSGRQNNYGYTF.

This clone turned up a few times. J is TRBJ2-1 and V is TRBV5-1, with 8 nucleotides matching TRBD1. Germline lookup yields CDR1 SGHRS and CDR2 YFSETQ. The CDR3 loop spans 15 amino acids. Losses at the gene ends were 4 bases for V and 3 bases for J; bases not matched to a gene: 6. CDR3 DNA: TGCGCCAGCAGCCCAGGACAGGGATACTACAATGAGCAGTTCTTC. It specifies CASSPGQGYYNEQFF.

This chain links TRBV19 with TRBJ1-4; D might be TRBD1 (5 bases). The CDR3 extends over 14 amino acids. Germline V gene lookup returns CDR1 LNHDA and CDR2 SQIVND (reference sequence). With 8 bases removed from V and 7 bases from J, the gap between germline ends came to 17 bases. The CDR3 nucleotides are TGTGCCAGTCGGAGGGGTGGCTCTGGTGAAAAACTGTTTTTT. This translates into CASRRGGSGEKLFF.

V and J are TRBV30 and TRBJ2-2; D may be TRBD1 (6 bases). Trimming took off 5 bases at V and 4 bases at J, with 11 bases between the two ends. The CDR3 covers 13 residues. Germline CDR1 GTSNPN, CDR2 SVGIG (reference sequence). CDR3 residues: CAWVGAGTGELFF. The CDR3, as DNA: TGTGCCTGGGTGGGGGCGGGCACCGGGGAGCTGTTTTTT.

The CDR3 loop is CASSGTRIPYEQYF. The CDR3 DNA reads as TGTGCCAGCAGCGGGACTAGGATTCCCTACGAGCAGTACTTC. This chain links TRBV7-8 with TRBJ2-7; 8 bases are a match to TRBD2. CDR1 is SGHVS, CDR2 FQNEAQ, per germline. V trimming: 5 bases; J trimming: 2 bases; junction bases outside the gene matches: 5. CDR3 length: 14 residues.

The chain joins TRBV6-6 to TRBJ1-1, with D possibly being TRBD1 (6 bases). Germline CDR1 MNHNY, CDR2 SVGAGI (reference sequence). The V gene lost 6 bases and the J gene lost 4 bases, with 12 bases spanning the gap. This CDR3 contains 13 residues. The CDR3 region is CASSLEGGTEAFF. The CDR3 DNA reads as TGTGCCAGCAGCCTGGAAGGGGGCACTGAAGCTTTCTTT.

The J gene is TRBJ1-1, the V gene TRBV5-1; possible D gene TRBD1, 6 bases. The length of the CDR3 is 14 residues. V lost 4 bases and J lost 4, with 14 bases in between. Germline values: CDR1 SGHRS, CDR2 YFSETQ. The CDR3 nucleotides read TGCGCCAGCAGCCTAACAGGGATAGGCACTGAAGCTTTCTTT. Amino acid sequence: CASSLTGIGTEAFF. The variable domain in full, completed from reference TRBV5-1 and TRBJ1-1, reads KAGVTQTPRYLIKTRGQQVTLSCSPISGHRSVSWYQQTPGQGLQFLFEYFSETQRNKGNFPGRFSGRQFSNSRSEMNVSTLELGDSALYLCASSLTGIGTEAFFGQGTRLTVV.

The V and J genes are TRBV7-9 and TRBJ1-2; 10 bases are a match to TRBD1. Looked up from germline, CDR1 is SEHNR and CDR2 is FQNEAQ (reference sequence). The CDR3 runs to 14 residues. The junction had 1 base not matched to a gene; V was cut back by 0 bases and J by 6 bases. Here the CDR3 DNA reads TGTGCCAGCAGCTTAGCCGGGACAGGGGATGGCTACACCTTC. Protein product: CASSLAGTGDGYTF.

As to this clone: Additional DNA sequences in this sample encode the identical CDR3. The rearrangement links TRBV10-1 to TRBJ1-5; D is unclear. V dropped 2 bases and J dropped 7 bases, with 9 bases sitting between them. Per the germline V gene, CDR1 is WNHNN and CDR2 is SYGVQD (reference sequence). The CDR3 sequence is 13 residues long. CDR3: CASSETVDQPQHF. DNA of the CDR3: TGCGCCAGCAGTGAGACAGTCGACCAGCCCCAGCATTTT.

The rearrangement joins TRBV7-2 to TRBJ2-1; 8 bases line up with TRBD2. The CDR3 has 15 residues. Germline CDR1 SGHTA, CDR2 FQGNSA. Trimming took 2 bases from V and 2 from J; bases not matched to a gene: 2. The CDR3 DNA reads TGTGCCAGCAGCTTAACGCGGGGGGCCTACAATGAGCAGTTCTTC. Translating it yields CASSLTRGAYNEQFF. The complete variable domain, with remaining parts taken from reference TRBV7-2 and TRBJ2-1, reads GAGVSQSPSNKVTEKGKDVELRCDPISGHTALYWYRQSLGQGLEFLIYFQGNSAPDKSGLPSDRFSAERTGGSVSTLTIQRTQQEDSAVYLCASSLTRGAYNEQFFGPGTRLTVL.

The chain employs TRBV7-9 and TRBJ1-4; TRBD1 is a possible D gene (5 bases). The CDR3 extends over 15 amino acids. CDR1 is SEHNR, CDR2 FQNEAQ, per germline (reference sequence). Trimming removed 5 bases at V and 3 bases at J, with 13 bases between. The CDR3 region has the DNA TGTGCCAGCAGCCTCAGGGCCCTCTCTAATGAAAAACTGTTTTTT. Its protein is CASSLRALSNEKLFF.

This sequence joins TRBV28 and TRBJ2-6, with 9 bases that match TRBD1. This CDR3 is built from 16 residues. Germline V gene data show CDR1 as MDHEN and CDR2 as SYDVKM. With V trimmed by 4 bases and J by 2 bases, 3 bases remained unmatched. CDR3 region: CASSWDRVAGANVLTF. The CDR3 DNA reads as TGTGCCAGCAGTTGGGACAGGGTAGCTGGGGCCAACGTCCTGACTTTC.

The chain has TRBV30 and TRBJ2-3; a possible D gene is TRBD1 (6 bases). V was shortened by 7 bases and J by 4 bases, with 9 bases between the two germline ends. The germline V gene has CDR1 GTSNPN and CDR2 SVGIG (reference sequence). The CDR3 spans 11 residues. CDR3 amino acids: CASTGPDTQYF. The CDR3 DNA sequence: TGTGCCTCTACAGGGCCAGATACGCAGTATTTT.

V usage is TRBV9 and J usage is TRBJ2-7; 8 nucleotides align to TRBD2. Looked up from germline, CDR1 is SGDLS and CDR2 is YYNGEE. The junction had 3 bases not matched to a gene; V was cut back by 0 bases and J by 4 bases. This CDR3 contains 14 residues. This CDR3 is CASSVGLAGYEQYF. CDR3 in DNA: TGTGCCAGCAGCGTAGGGTTAGCGGGGTACGAGCAGTACTTC.

This clone was seen more than once but under ten times. The V call is TRBV6-1, the J call TRBJ1-2; D uncertain. The CDR3 consists of 15 residues. Germline V gene lookup returns CDR1 MNHNS and CDR2 SASEGT. Trimming took off 2 bases at V and 4 bases at J, with 14 bases between the two ends. The CDR3 is CASSESSAGVYGYTF. The CDR3 DNA sequence: TGTGCCAGCAGTGAAAGTTCAGCCGGAGTCTATGGCTACACCTTC.

J is TRBJ1-2 and V is TRBV5-5; D might be TRBD1 (6 bases). The V gene's germline CDR1 is SGHKS and CDR2 YYEKEE (reference sequence). There are 15 residues in the CDR3. Trimming shortened V by 1 base and J by 2 bases, and 12 bases separated the two germline ends. The CDR3 is CASSLWRGANYGYTF. The CDR3 bases are TGTGCCAGCAGCTTGTGGCGGGGGGCGAACTATGGCTACACCTTC.